The 23 T cell receptor beta chains presented below share a single source sample, sequenced in a study of shared clonotypes between healthy human individuals. Profiled with immunoSEQ multiplex PCR; TCRdb holds only in-frame clones, not every one. Of about 1.1 million clones listed, roughly 80% are singletons. The specimen sequenced was memory CD4+ T cells from PBMCs. Sample subset: CD45RA-negative fraction. These receptors were obtained from a man between 18 and 29 years old in good health. Some clones in this sample may be carry-over from other donors' samples.

This clone was counted once. V is TRBV30 and J is TRBJ2-5; D perhaps matches TRBD1 (6 bases). Germline values: CDR1 GTSNPN, CDR2 SVGIG (reference sequence). Deletions cut 2 bases from V and 5 bases from J, with 15 bases between. CDR3 size: 14 residues. CDR3 sequence (DNA): TGTGCCTGGAGTCGCCGAGGACAGTGGGAGACCCAGTACTTC. It encodes CAWSRRGQWETQYF.

The rearrangement links TRBV11-2 to TRBJ2-7; 10 bases are a match to TRBD1. Germline CDR1 reads SGHAT; CDR2 reads FQNNGV. Trimming cost V 2 bases and J 4 bases; bases outside gene matches: 11. This CDR3 has 17 residues. The chain's CDR3 is CASSLFGTGANRYEQYF. The CDR3 DNA reads as TGTGCCAGCAGCTTATTCGGGACAGGGGCGAATCGATACGAGCAGTACTTC.

The V gene is TRBV4-2, the J gene TRBJ2-1; TRBD2 aligns across 13 bases. V shed 1 base and J 10 bases; nucleotides not matched to a gene: 4. The CDR3 length is 15 residues. CDR1 is LGHNA, CDR2 YNFKEQ, per germline. CDR3 sequence (DNA): TGTGCCAGCAGCCAAGGACTAGCGGGAGGTGGGGAGCAGTTCTTC. Translating gives CASSQGLAGGGEQFF.

Concerning this clone itself: A much larger clonotype is one base distant, so this may be a read error. The rearrangement uses TRBV29-1 and TRBJ1-1; 9 bases fit TRBD1. This CDR3 is built from 12 residues. Looked up from germline, CDR1 is SQVTM and CDR2 is ANQGSEA. The CDR3 is CGVERQGEEAFF. Written as DNA, the CDR3 is TGCGGCGTTGAAAGACAGGGGGAGGAAGCTTTCTTT.

The chain has TRBV18 and TRBJ2-5; D possibly corresponds to TRBD2 (6 bases). Germline assignment: CDR1 KGHSH and CDR2 LQKENI. The V end was cut by 3 bases, the J end by 2 bases, with 19 bases between. The CDR3 spans 17 residues. The CDR3 region is CASSPAGRGNKQETQYF. CDR3 nucleotides: TGTGCCAGCTCACCCGCGGGGAGAGGGAACAAACAAGAGACCCAGTACTTC.

The chain couples TRBV5-4 to TRBJ2-3; D possibly corresponds to TRBD2 (5 bases). Germline-derived CDR1 and CDR2 are SGHNT and YYREEE (reference sequence). The CDR3 totals 16 residues. The ends were cut back, 4 bases at V and 4 bases at J, with 19 bases in the middle. The CDR3 DNA follows: TGTGCCAGCAGCCCGCAAACTAACCTGGAGGCAGATACGCAGTATTTT. It encodes CASSPQTNLEADTQYF.

J is TRBJ2-4 and V is TRBV30; the D gene is possibly TRBD1 (6 bases). The V end lost 1 base, the J end lost 13 bases, and 14 bases lay between the germline ends. Germline V gene lookup returns CDR1 GTSNPN and CDR2 SVGIG (reference sequence). The CDR3 spans 12 residues. The CDR3 bases are TGTGCCTGGAGTGCTGCCGGGACAAAACAGTACTTC. Encoded protein: CAWSAAGTKQYF.

The gene calls are TRBV4-2 and TRBJ2-1, with 13 positions matching TRBD2. Germline assignment: CDR1 LGHNA and CDR2 YNFKEQ. The V segment lost 1 base and the J segment 8 bases; nucleotides outside the gene matches: 8. CDR3 length: 17 amino acids. CDR3 DNA: TGTGCCAGCAGCCAAGGAACTAGCGGGAGGGCCATCGATGAGCAGTTCTTC. It specifies CASSQGTSGRAIDEQFF.

On this clone itself: Other DNA sequences within the sample encode an identical CDR3. The rearrangement links TRBV18 to TRBJ2-7, with unresolved D. CDR3 length: 13 residues. Germline CDR1 KGHSH, CDR2 LQKENI. The V end was cut by 2 bases, the J end by 2 bases, with 7 bases between. The CDR3 sequence: CASSPGRAYEQYF. DNA for the CDR3: TGTGCCAGCTCACCAGGTAGGGCCTACGAGCAGTACTTC.

This clone was observed a single time. V is TRBV9 and J is TRBJ2-1; 10 bases are shared with TRBD2. V was pared by 0 bases and J by 1 base, with 10 bases of the junction left unmatched. Germline values: CDR1 SGDLS, CDR2 YYNGEE. The CDR3 is 19 amino acids. CDR3 protein: CASSVDLAGVSRSYNEQFF. The DNA for the CDR3 is TGTGCCAGCAGCGTAGACCTAGCGGGAGTATCGAGGTCCTACAATGAGCAGTTCTTC.

This clone was observed once. This chain joins TRBV19 and TRBJ1-1, with a tentative D call TRBD1 (6 bases). There are 16 residues in the CDR3. Trimming removed 4 bases at V and 1 base at J, with 16 bases between. Germline V gene sequence: CDR1 LNHDA, CDR2 SQIVND (reference sequence). The CDR3 DNA reads as TGTGCCAGTAGTACCCAGGGTAGGGGGGGGAACACTGAAGCTTTCTTT. Translation gives CASSTQGRGGNTEAFF.

This clone was counted ten times or more. The V call is TRBV6-6, the J call TRBJ2-5; 7 nucleotides align to TRBD2. Germline V CDR1 and CDR2: MNHNY, SVGAGI (reference sequence). The length of the CDR3 is 12 residues. The V segment lost 8 bases and the J segment 3 bases; nucleotides outside the gene matches: 3. CDR3 residues: CASGLAEETQYF. The CDR3 region has the DNA TGTGCCAGCGGGCTAGCGGAAGAGACCCAGTACTTC.

Only one count was recorded for this clone. V usage is TRBV11-1 and J usage is TRBJ2-6, with D hard to call. Germline assignment: CDR1 SGHAT and CDR2 FQDESV (reference sequence). The germline V and J ends were trimmed by 4 bases and 2 bases, with 9 bases remaining between them. This CDR3 is 15 amino acids long. DNA for the CDR3: TGTGCCAGCAGCTCAATAGGAGCTGGGGCCAACGTCCTGACTTTC. Protein sequence: CASSSIGAGANVLTF.

The chain employs TRBV9 and TRBJ2-5; 8 positions match TRBD2. V was pared by 2 bases and J by 5 bases, with 8 bases of the junction left unmatched. Germline V lookup: CDR1 SGDLS, CDR2 YYNGEE. The CDR3 has 15 amino acids. CDR3 sequence reads: CASSVREGLSETQYF. CDR3 in DNA: TGTGCCAGCAGCGTCCGGGAGGGCCTCTCTGAGACCCAGTACTTC. Full variable domain (rest looked up from reference TRBV9 and TRBJ2-5): DSGVTQTPKHLITATGQRVTLRCSPRSGDLSVYWYQQSLDQGLQFLIQYYNGEERAKGNILERFSAQQFPDLHSELNLSSLELGDSALYFCASSVREGLSETQYFGPGTRLLVL.

Concerning this clone itself: Other nucleotide sequences in the sample specify the same CDR3. This chain links TRBV18 with TRBJ2-7; D is unresolved. CDR1 and CDR2 (germline): KGHSH, LQKENI. Trimming took off 1 base at V and 5 bases at J, with 3 bases between the two ends. CDR3 length equals 11 residues. This CDR3 is CASSPRDEQYF. CDR3 DNA: TGTGCCAGCTCACCACGGGACGAGCAGTACTTC. The entire variable domain, with the rest obtained from reference TRBV18 and TRBJ2-7, is as follows: NAGVMQNPRHLVRRRGQEARLRCSPMKGHSHVYWYRQLPEEGLKFMVYLQKENIIDESGMPKERFSAEFPKEGPSILRIQQVVRGDSAAYFCASSPRDEQYFGPGTRLTVT.

The chain combines TRBV30 with TRBJ2-7; 12 bases map to TRBD2. The length of the CDR3 is 12 residues. CDR1 is GTSNPN, CDR2 SVGIG, per germline (reference sequence). V was clipped by 8 bases and J by 6 bases; unmatched bases: 5. CDR3 DNA sequence: TGTGCCGTCCAGGGACTAGCGGGCGAGCAGTACTTC. Amino acid sequence: CAVQGLAGEQYF.

V usage is TRBV19 and J usage is TRBJ2-5; 9 bases are a match to TRBD2. The CDR3 is made up of 17 amino acids. Germline V gene sequence: CDR1 LNHDA, CDR2 SQIVND (reference sequence). J lost 3 bases, V lost 5 bases, and 13 bases had no gene match. The CDR3 loop reads CASSFRKAGGREETQYF. The CDR3 nucleotides read TGTGCCAGTAGTTTCCGAAAGGCTGGCGGGAGGGAAGAGACCCAGTACTTC.

The rearrangement uses TRBV6-5 and TRBJ1-4; D remains ambiguous. This CDR3 spans 14 amino acids. V lost 6 bases, J lost 8 bases, and 16 bases lay in between. CDR1 and CDR2 from the germline V gene are MNHEY and SVGAGI. The CDR3 DNA reads as TGTGCCAGCAGACAGACCTCTAGAGGGGAAAAACTGTTTTTT. The encoded protein is CASRQTSRGEKLFF.

The V call is TRBV7-6, the J call TRBJ2-2; tentatively, D is TRBD2 (6 bases). This CDR3 contains 16 residues. The ends were cut back, 0 bases at V and 6 bases at J, with 14 bases in the middle. Germline CDR1 SGHVS, CDR2 FNYEAQ. The CDR3 DNA reads as TGTGCCAGCAGCTTAGCGGTACAGGCGGGGTCCGGGGAGCTGTTTTTT. Amino acid sequence: CASSLAVQAGSGELFF.

The chain couples TRBV7-3 to TRBJ1-1; possible D gene TRBD1, 6 bases. Germline V gene lookup returns CDR1 SGHTA and CDR2 FQGTGA. V was clipped by 2 bases and J by 2 bases, with 12 bases between them. The CDR3 totals 15 residues. The CDR3 is CASSLENRDNTEAFF. Written as DNA, the CDR3 is TGTGCCAGCAGCTTAGAGAACAGGGATAACACTGAAGCTTTCTTT.

The rearrangement joins TRBV4-1 to TRBJ1-5; the match to TRBD1 covers 8 bases. This CDR3 is 17 amino acids long. Germline CDR1 reads MGHRA; CDR2 reads YSYEKL. J gave up 0 bases and V 0 bases, and 4 bases lay outside the gene matches. The CDR3 nucleotides are TGCGCCAGCAGCCAAGAGGCAGGGGGCTATAGCAATCAGCCCCAGCATTTT. It specifies CASSQEAGGYSNQPQHF.

The chain links TRBV28 to TRBJ2-7, with D possibly matching TRBD2 (6 bases). The ends were cut back, 8 bases at V and 6 bases at J, with 17 bases in the middle. The CDR3 consists of 13 residues. CDR1 and CDR2 from the germline V gene are MDHEN and SYDVKM. In DNA form, the CDR3 reads TGTGCCAGCCGTAGGGAGGTCGGGGTCGAGCAGTACTTC. Translated, it gives CASRREVGVEQYF.

The chain recombines TRBV7-3 with TRBJ2-2, with TRBD2 as a possible D gene (7 bases). Germline CDR1 is SGHTA and CDR2 is FQGTGA. The CDR3 is 14 amino acids. V lost 6 bases to trimming and J lost 1 base, with 9 bases between them. CDR3 sequence reads: CASRRGRNTGELFF. CDR3 in DNA: TGTGCCAGCAGGCGGGGGCGGAACACCGGGGAGCTGTTTTTT.